These 19 T cell receptor beta chains came from one sample sequenced in a study of graft-versus-host responses after intestinal transplantation. Assay: immunoSEQ multiplex PCR; the TCRdb copy retains only in-frame clones and omits some. The data show over 100,000 clones, with over 75% seen just once and about 0.9% held by the top ten. These receptors' antigens are unknown. The sample here was unstimulated CD4+ T cells sorted from spleen or lymph node cells, taken before intestinal transplant. Receptors originate from a human donor who received an intestinal transplant.

The rearrangement joins TRBV6-1 to TRBJ2-7; no clear D gene. The germline V gene has CDR1 MNHNS and CDR2 SASEGT. V lost 2 bases and J 3 bases, leaving 11 bases between the germline ends. The CDR3 runs 14 residues. The CDR3 coding sequence is TGTGCCAGCAGTGAAAGGGCGTACAGCTACGAGCAGTACTTC. This gives the protein CASSERAYSYEQYF.

This clone was detected a few times. The rearrangement joins TRBV7-2 to TRBJ2-5; 9 bases agree with TRBD2. Unmatched junction bases numbered 12, after V lost 2 bases and J lost 5 bases. From germline, CDR1 is SGHTA and CDR2 FQGNSA. CDR3 length equals 17 residues. The CDR3 loop is CASSLYPPGLALETQYF. CDR3 nucleotide sequence: TGTGCCAGCAGCTTATATCCGCCGGGACTAGCTTTGGAGACCCAGTACTTC.

V usage is TRBV28 and J usage is TRBJ2-1; TRBD1 might be the D (5 bases). CDR1 is MDHEN and CDR2 is SYDVKM in the germline V gene. CDR3 length equals 14 residues. V lost 2 bases, J lost 8 bases, and 13 bases lay in between. CDR3 sequence: CASSLQQGVHEQFF. The CDR3 nucleotides are TGTGCCAGCAGTTTACAACAAGGGGTGCATGAGCAGTTCTTC.

This chain uses TRBV19 with TRBJ1-5, with a tentative D call TRBD1 (5 bases). CDR3 length: 14 amino acids. V was cut by 6 bases and J by 4 bases, with 13 bases left in between. From germline, CDR1 is LNHDA and CDR2 SQIVND (reference sequence). The CDR3 spells CASSRGRENQPQHF. The CDR3 bases are TGTGCCAGTAGCCGGGGACGGGAAAATCAGCCCCAGCATTTT. Filled out from reference TRBV19 and TRBJ1-5, the complete variable domain reads DGGITQSPKYLFRKEGQNVTLSCEQNLNHDAMYWYRQDPGQGLRLIYYSQIVNDFQKGDIAEGYSVSREKKESFPLTVTSAQKNPTAFYLCASSRGRENQPQHFGDGTRLSIL.

The chain has TRBV21-1 and TRBJ1-2; the table's D call, TRBD1, was not checked against the DNA. TRBV21-1 is marked as a pseudogene. CDR3 length equals 18 residues. CDR3 protein: CASPIQGQQRSPNYGYTF. The CDR3 nucleotides are TGTGCCAGCCCAATTCAAGGACAGCAGAGATCGCCTAACTATGGCTACACCTTC.

The genes are TRBV29-1 and TRBJ1-2, with D possibly matching TRBD1 (5 bases). The V and J ends lost 6 bases and 8 bases respectively, with 22 bases between them. Germline CDR1 is SQVTM and CDR2 is ANQGSEA. The CDR3 covers 14 residues. CDR3 amino acids: CSVPWGRRVGGYTF. As DNA, the CDR3 is TGCAGCGTCCCCTGGGGTCGCAGGGTAGGAGGCTACACCTTC.

The V call is TRBV2, the J call TRBJ2-1; no clear D. Germline V gene lookup returns CDR1 SNHLY and CDR2 FYNNEI. The V end was cut by 5 bases, the J end by 4 bases, with 3 bases between. This CDR3 region has 11 residues. CDR3 in DNA: TGTGCCAGCAGTTGGTACAATGAGCAGTTCTTC. Translating gives CASSWYNEQFF.

The chain links TRBV6-5 to TRBJ1-4; unclear D gene. The germline V gene encodes CDR1 MNHEY and CDR2 SVGAGI. V was pared by 2 bases and J by 3 bases, with 7 bases between. There are 14 residues in the CDR3. The CDR3 protein is CASSYREPNEKLFF. For the CDR3, the DNA is TGTGCCAGCAGTTACCGGGAACCTAATGAAAAACTGTTTTTT.

The V call is TRBV7-2, the J call TRBJ1-6; 8 nucleotides line up with TRBD1. This CDR3 is 14 amino acids long. CDR1 and CDR2 (germline): SGHTA, FQGNSA. J lost 10 bases, V lost 5 bases, and 7 bases had no gene match. The CDR3 DNA reads TGTGCCAGCAGCCCGCGGACAGGGCCATCACCCCTCCACTTT. Translation: CASSPRTGPSPLHF.

The gene calls are TRBV7-2 and TRBJ1-4; D unresolved. Germline assignment: CDR1 SGHTA and CDR2 FQGNSA. CDR3 size: 16 residues. Trimming shortened V by 0 bases and J by 0 bases, and 8 bases separated the two germline ends. The CDR3 protein is CASSLARGTTNEKLFF. Here the CDR3 DNA reads TGTGCCAGCAGCTTAGCCCGTGGTACAACTAATGAAAAACTGTTTTTT.

Concerning this clone: Additional DNA sequences in this sample encode the identical CDR3. The chain is built from TRBV28 and TRBJ1-6; 11 bases fit TRBD1. Germline CDR1 and CDR2: MDHEN and SYDVKM. CDR3 length equals 15 residues. V was clipped by 3 bases and J by 9 bases; unmatched bases: 4. CDR3 region: CASSLGGTGGSPLHF. The CDR3 DNA reads TGTGCCAGCAGTTTGGGGGGGACAGGGGGTTCACCCCTCCACTTT. Full variable domain (outside the CDR3, taken from reference TRBV28 and TRBJ1-6): DVKVTQSSRYLVKRTGEKVFLECVQDMDHENMFWYRQDPGLGLRLIYFSYDVKMKEKGDIPEGYSVSREKKERFSLILESASTNQTSMYLCASSLGGTGGSPLHFGNGTRLTVT.

V is TRBV20-1 and J is TRBJ2-5, with a possible D match to TRBD2 (5 bases). Germline CDR1 DFQATT, CDR2 SNEGSKA (reference sequence). The CDR3 has 10 amino acids. The CDR3 loop is CSGVQETQYF. CDR3 DNA sequence: TGCAGCGGGGTCCAAGAGACCCAGTACTTC.

This sequence joins TRBV6-1 and TRBJ1-6; 8 nucleotides line up with TRBD1. The CDR3 is 14 amino acids. CDR1 MNHNS and CDR2 SASEGT come from the germline V gene. V shed 5 bases, J shed 9 bases, and the junction held 6 bases outside the gene matches. The DNA for the CDR3 is TGTGCCAGCAGTTCGGAACAGGGGGTTTCACCCCTCCACTTT. Encoded protein: CASSSEQGVSPLHF.

CDR3 in amino acids: CASSHSGGASHTGELFF. The CDR3 DNA follows: TGTGCCAGCAGCCATAGCGGGGGGGCCTCCCACACCGGGGAGCTGTTTTTT. The chain couples TRBV11-1 to TRBJ2-2; 11 bases align to TRBD2. Germline-derived CDR1 and CDR2 are SGHAT and FQDESV (reference sequence). The CDR3 consists of 17 residues. V shed 5 bases, J shed 3 bases, and the junction held 8 bases outside the gene matches.

The CDR3 loop reads CASSFSPGQGTYEQYF. The CDR3 DNA follows: TGTGCCAGCAGCTTTTCCCCGGGACAGGGGACCTACGAGCAGTACTTC. This chain connects TRBV13 to TRBJ2-7; the match to TRBD1 covers 10 bases. CDR1 is PRHDT, CDR2 FYEKMQ, per germline (reference sequence). The length of the CDR3 is 16 residues. V lost 3 bases, J lost 2 bases, and 7 bases stayed unmatched.

The V call is TRBV4-1, the J call TRBJ2-5; 9 bases agree with TRBD2. Looked up from germline, CDR1 is MGHRA and CDR2 is YSYEKL. The CDR3 has 16 residues. Unmatched junction bases numbered 9, after V lost 2 bases and J lost 5 bases. CDR3 sequence reads: CASSQRPSGAMETQYF. The CDR3 nucleotides are TGCGCCAGCAGCCAAAGGCCTAGCGGGGCAATGGAGACCCAGTACTTC.

The chain recombines TRBV20-1 with TRBJ1-1; no reliable D call. This CDR3 is built from 9 residues. The germline V gene encodes CDR1 DFQATT and CDR2 SNEGSKA (reference sequence). Trimming took off 4 bases at V and 3 bases at J, with 0 bases between the two ends. Written as DNA, the CDR3 is TGCAGTGCTAACACTGAAGCTTTCTTT. This sequence encodes CSANTEAFF.

V is TRBV18 and J is TRBJ2-1; 10 bases line up with TRBD2. The germline V gene has CDR1 KGHSH and CDR2 LQKENI. V lost 0 bases to trimming and J lost 4 bases; unmatched junction nucleotides: 0. The CDR3 loop spans 15 amino acids. The CDR3, as DNA: TGTGCCAGCTCACCACCTAGCGGGGGGTACAATGAGCAGTTCTTC. This encodes CASSPPSGGYNEQFF. Full variable domain (outside the CDR3, taken from reference TRBV18 and TRBJ2-1): NAGVMQNPRHLVRRRGQEARLRCSPMKGHSHVYWYRQLPEEGLKFMVYLQKENIIDESGMPKERFSAEFPKEGPSILRIQQVVRGDSAAYFCASSPPSGGYNEQFFGPGTRLTVL.

The V gene is TRBV10-3, the J gene TRBJ2-3; D call uncertain. V was clipped by 3 bases and J by 6 bases, with 13 bases between them. CDR3 size: 14 residues. Germline assignment: CDR1 ENHRY and CDR2 SYGVKD. The CDR3 coding sequence is TGTGCCATCAGTGAAAGGCCGCCGAAGGATACGCAGTATTTT. Protein sequence: CAISERPPKDTQYF.